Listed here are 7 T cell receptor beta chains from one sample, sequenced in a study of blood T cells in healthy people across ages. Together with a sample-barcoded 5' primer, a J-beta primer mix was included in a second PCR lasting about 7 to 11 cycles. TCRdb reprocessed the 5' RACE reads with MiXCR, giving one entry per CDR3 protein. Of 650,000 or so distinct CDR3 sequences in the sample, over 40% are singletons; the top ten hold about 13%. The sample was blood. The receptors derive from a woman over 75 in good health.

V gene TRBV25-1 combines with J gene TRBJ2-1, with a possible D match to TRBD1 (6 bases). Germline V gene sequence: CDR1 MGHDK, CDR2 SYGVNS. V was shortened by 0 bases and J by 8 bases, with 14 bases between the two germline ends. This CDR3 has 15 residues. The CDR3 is CASSEYYSGADEQFF. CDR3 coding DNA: TGTGCCAGCAGTGAATATTATTCAGGGGCGGATGAGCAGTTCTTC.

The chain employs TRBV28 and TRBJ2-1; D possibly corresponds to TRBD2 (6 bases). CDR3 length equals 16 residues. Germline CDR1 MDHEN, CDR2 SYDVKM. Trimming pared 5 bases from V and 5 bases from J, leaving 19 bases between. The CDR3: CASSPAAGRRDNEQFF. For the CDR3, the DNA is TGTGCCAGCAGTCCCGCTGCGGGACGGAGAGACAATGAGCAGTTCTTC.

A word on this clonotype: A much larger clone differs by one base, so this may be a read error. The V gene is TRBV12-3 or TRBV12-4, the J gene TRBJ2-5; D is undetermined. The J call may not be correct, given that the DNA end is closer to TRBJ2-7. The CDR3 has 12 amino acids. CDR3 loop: CANKGAGYEQYF. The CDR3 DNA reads TGTGCCAACAAAGGCGCTGGTTACGAGCAGTACTTC.

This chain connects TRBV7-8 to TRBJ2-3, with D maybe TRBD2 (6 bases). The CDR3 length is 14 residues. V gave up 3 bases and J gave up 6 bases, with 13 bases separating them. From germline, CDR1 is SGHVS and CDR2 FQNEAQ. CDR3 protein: CASSFGEVLDTQYF. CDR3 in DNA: TGTGCCAGCAGCTTTGGGGAGGTCCTGGATACGCAGTATTTT.

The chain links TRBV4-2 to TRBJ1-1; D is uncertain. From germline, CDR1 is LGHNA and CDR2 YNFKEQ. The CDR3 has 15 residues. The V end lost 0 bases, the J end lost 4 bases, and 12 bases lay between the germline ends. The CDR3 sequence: CASSQDPVKFTEAFF. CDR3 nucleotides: TGTGCCAGCAGCCAAGACCCAGTGAAGTTCACTGAAGCTTTCTTT.

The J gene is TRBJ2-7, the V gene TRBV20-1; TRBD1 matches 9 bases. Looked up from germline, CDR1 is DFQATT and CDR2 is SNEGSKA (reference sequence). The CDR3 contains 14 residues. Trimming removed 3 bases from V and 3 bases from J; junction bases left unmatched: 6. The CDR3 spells CSARRTGVIYEQYF. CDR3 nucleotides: TGCAGTGCTAGGAGGACAGGGGTAATCTACGAGCAGTACTTC.

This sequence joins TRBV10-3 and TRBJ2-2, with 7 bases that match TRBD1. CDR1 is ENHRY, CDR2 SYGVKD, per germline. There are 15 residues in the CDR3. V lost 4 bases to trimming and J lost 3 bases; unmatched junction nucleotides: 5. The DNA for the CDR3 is TGTGCCATCAGTGGCAGGGGGTTTGACACCGGGGAGCTGTTTTTT. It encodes CAISGRGFDTGELFF.